This TCR beta chain was identified during a study of Ad26.COV2.S vaccination and SARS-CoV-2 variants. Study details: Donor was one of the participants in the Ad26.COV2.S arm of the COV1001 trial. Study-wide points: Considerable breadth of spike-specific CD8+ and CD4+ T cell responses has reportedly been documented following vaccination.

Indicated treatment: over 15 received Ad26.COV2.S at low or high dose, single or two shots; 5 received placebo; per-sample allocation not given. Collection of samples fell on day 63 after the first vaccine or placebo injection. With regard to this clone: Its antigen remains unidentified.

Germline CDR1 is LGHNA and CDR2 is YNFKEQ. The CDR3 extends over 15 amino acids. Trimming took 0 bases from V and 7 from J, leaving 10 bases between them. The repertoire was sequenced with immunoSEQ multiplex PCR; TCRdb's copy has only in-frame clones and lacks some. The top ten clones hold about 7.4% of a sample with about 380,000 clones, 83% of them seen once. The rearrangement uses TRBV4-2 and TRBJ1-6; D not certain. Source: peripheral blood, taken in a trial of Ad26.COV2.S vaccine versus placebo. This TCR was recovered from a person aged 18-60 years who received the Ad26.COV2.S COVID-19 vaccine or a placebo. CDR3 amino acids: CASSQESSENSPLHF. CDR3 DNA: TGTGCCAGCAGCCAAGAGTCGTCGGAGAATTCACCCCTCCACTTT.